This TCR beta chain was captured by sequencing in a study of blood T cells in healthy people across ages. The germline gives CDR1 SGHRS, CDR2 YFSETQ. This CDR3 contains 15 residues. With V trimmed by 4 bases and J by 4 bases, 7 bases remained unmatched. A second PCR, run for about 7 to 11 cycles, used a sample-barcoded 5' primer plus a J-beta primer mix. Using its own MiXCR run on the 5' RACE reads, TCRdb lists one record per CDR3 protein. The table lists about 720,000 distinct CDR3 sequences, about 20% of them singletons. This clonotype was seen ten or more times. The receptor was isolated from a man aged 70 or older in good health. What was sequenced was blood. The chain uses TRBV5-1 and TRBJ1-5; 8 bases align to TRBD1. The CDR3 DNA follows: TGCGCCAGCAGCGAGCACGGGACAGGTAATCAGCCCCAGCATTTT. Translation gives CASSEHGTGNQPQHF.